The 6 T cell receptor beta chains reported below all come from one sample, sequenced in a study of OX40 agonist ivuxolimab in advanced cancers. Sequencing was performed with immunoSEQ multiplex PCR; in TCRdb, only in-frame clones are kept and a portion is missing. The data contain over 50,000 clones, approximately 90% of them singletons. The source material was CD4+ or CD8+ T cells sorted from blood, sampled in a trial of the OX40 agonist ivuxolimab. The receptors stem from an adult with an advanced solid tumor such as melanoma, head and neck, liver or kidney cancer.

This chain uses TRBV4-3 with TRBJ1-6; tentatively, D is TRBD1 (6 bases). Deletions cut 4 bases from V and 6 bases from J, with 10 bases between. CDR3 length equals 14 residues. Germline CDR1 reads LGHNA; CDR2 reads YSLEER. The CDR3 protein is CASSPLQGNSPLHF. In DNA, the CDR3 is TGCGCCAGCAGCCCTTTACAGGGTAATTCACCCCTCCACTTT.

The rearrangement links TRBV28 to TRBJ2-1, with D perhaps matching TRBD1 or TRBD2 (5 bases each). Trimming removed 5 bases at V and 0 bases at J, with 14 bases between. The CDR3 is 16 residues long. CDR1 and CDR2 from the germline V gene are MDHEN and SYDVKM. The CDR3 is CASSGDVRYSYNEQFF. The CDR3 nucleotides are TGTGCCAGCAGTGGGGACGTAAGATACTCCTACAATGAGCAGTTCTTC.

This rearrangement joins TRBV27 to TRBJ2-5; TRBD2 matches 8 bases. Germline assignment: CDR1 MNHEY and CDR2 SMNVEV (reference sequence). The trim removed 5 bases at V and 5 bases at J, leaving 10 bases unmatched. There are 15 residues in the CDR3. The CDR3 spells CASSPGGTSDETQYF. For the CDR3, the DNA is TGTGCCAGCAGTCCCGGTGGGACTAGTGACGAGACCCAGTACTTC.

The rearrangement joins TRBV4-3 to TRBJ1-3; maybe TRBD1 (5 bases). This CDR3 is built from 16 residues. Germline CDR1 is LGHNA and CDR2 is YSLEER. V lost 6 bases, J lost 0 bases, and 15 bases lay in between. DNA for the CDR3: TGCGCCAGCAGTGAAGGGTATCAGGGCTCTGGAAACACCATATATTTT. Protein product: CASSEGYQGSGNTIYF.

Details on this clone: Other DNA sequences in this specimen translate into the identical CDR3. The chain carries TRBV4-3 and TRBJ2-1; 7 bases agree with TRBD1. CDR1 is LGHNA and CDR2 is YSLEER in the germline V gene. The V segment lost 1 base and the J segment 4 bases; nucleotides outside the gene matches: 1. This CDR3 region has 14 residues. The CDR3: CASSQGTGYNEQFF. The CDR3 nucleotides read TGCGCCAGCAGCCAAGGGACAGGTTACAATGAGCAGTTCTTC.

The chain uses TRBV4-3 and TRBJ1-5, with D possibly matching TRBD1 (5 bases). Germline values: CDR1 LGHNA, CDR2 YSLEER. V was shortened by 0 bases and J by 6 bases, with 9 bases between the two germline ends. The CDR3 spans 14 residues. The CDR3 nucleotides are TGCGCCAGCAGCCAAGACAGGGCCGCTCAGCCCCAGCATTTT. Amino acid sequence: CASSQDRAAQPQHF.